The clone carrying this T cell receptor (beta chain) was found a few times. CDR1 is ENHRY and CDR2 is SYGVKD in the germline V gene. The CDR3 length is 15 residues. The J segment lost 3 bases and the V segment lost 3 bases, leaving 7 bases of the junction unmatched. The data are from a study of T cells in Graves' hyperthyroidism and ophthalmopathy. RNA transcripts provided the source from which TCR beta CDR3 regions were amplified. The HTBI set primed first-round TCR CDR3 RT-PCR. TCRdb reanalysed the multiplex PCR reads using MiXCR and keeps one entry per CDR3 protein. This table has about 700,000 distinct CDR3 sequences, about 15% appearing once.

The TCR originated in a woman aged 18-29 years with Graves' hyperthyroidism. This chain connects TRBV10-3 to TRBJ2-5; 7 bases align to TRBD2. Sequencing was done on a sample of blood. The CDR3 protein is CAISDHTSDKETQYF. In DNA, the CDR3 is TGTGCCATCAGTGACCACACTAGCGATAAAGAGACCCAGTACTTC.